This TCR beta chain was captured in a study of shared clonotypes between healthy human individuals. Overall study context: CD4 naive cells filled three plates per donor, CD4 memory three, CD8 naive two and CD8 memory one. Whole-study findings and limits: Rarefaction demonstrated incomplete sorted-subset sequencing despite large depth.

On this clone: Its specificity is not known.

CD4+ cell separation produced CD45RA+ naive and CD45RA-negative memory subsets. This CDR3 is built from 16 residues. V was trimmed by 5 bases and J by 0 bases, leaving 14 bases between them. Germline values: CDR1 LNHDA, CDR2 SQIVND (reference sequence). The assay ran at deep level. Sequencing was performed with immunoSEQ multiplex PCR; in TCRdb, only in-frame clones are kept and a portion is missing. Of more than 850,000 clones detected, 75% to 80% appear once; the ten largest clones hold 0.5% to 0.6%. Material for sequencing was memory CD4+ T cells from PBMCs. The subset was: CD45RA-negative fraction. The origin of this receptor is a young man in good health. Some clones in this sample may be carry-over from other donors' samples. The rearrangement uses TRBV19 and TRBJ1-5; unclear D gene. CDR3 DNA sequence: TGTGCCAGTAGTCCCGGCCACCCTGGTAGCAATCAGCCCCAGCATTTT. Its translation: CASSPGHPGSNQPQHF.